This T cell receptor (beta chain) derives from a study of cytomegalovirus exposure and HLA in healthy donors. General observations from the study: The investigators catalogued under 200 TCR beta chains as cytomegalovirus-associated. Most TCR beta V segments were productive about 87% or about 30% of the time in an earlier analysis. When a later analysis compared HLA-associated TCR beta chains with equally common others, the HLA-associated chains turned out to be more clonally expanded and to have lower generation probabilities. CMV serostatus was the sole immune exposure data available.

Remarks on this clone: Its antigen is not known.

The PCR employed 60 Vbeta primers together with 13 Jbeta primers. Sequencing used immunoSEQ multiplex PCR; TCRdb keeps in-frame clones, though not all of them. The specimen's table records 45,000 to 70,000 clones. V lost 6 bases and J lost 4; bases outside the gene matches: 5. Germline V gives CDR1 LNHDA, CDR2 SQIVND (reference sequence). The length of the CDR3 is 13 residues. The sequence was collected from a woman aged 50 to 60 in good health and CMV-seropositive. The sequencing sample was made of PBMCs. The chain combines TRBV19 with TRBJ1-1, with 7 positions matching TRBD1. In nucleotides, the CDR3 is TGTGCCAGTAGGAGACAGGGAACCACTGAAGCTTTCTTT. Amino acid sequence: CASRRQGTTEAFF.